This T cell receptor (beta chain) was identified in a study of blood T cell repertoires in COVID-19. V shed 3 bases, J shed 5 bases, and the junction held 7 bases outside the gene matches. CDR3 length equals 15 residues. Germline-derived CDR1 and CDR2 are SGHTS and YDEGEE. Assay: immunoSEQ multiplex PCR; the TCRdb copy retains only in-frame clones and omits some. The table has 170,000 or so clones, 90% seen once. Sequenced sample: peripheral blood. The genes are TRBV5-8 and TRBJ2-1; 8 bases line up with TRBD1. This receptor was obtained from a man aged 50 to 59 with acute or convalescent COVID-19. CDR3 coding DNA: TGTGCCAGCAGCTCGCCGGGACAGGCGAACAATGAGCAGTTCTTC. Protein sequence: CASSSPGQANNEQFF.